These 14 T cell receptor beta chains were all obtained from the same sample, sequenced in a study of shared clonotypes between healthy human individuals. The protocol was immunoSEQ multiplex PCR, while the TCRdb copy is restricted to in-frame clones and leaves out a portion. The sample contains some 1,600,000 clones, 98% of which appear only once. The sequencing input was naive CD4+ T cells sorted from blood. Subset indicated: CD45RA+ positively selected. Every receptor here comes from a man aged 30 to 39 in good health.

The chain combines TRBV18 with TRBJ2-2, with D possibly matching TRBD2 (6 bases). This CDR3 has 15 amino acids. Germline assignment: CDR1 KGHSH and CDR2 LQKENI. Trimming shortened V by 5 bases and J by 2 bases, and 12 bases separated the two germline ends. CDR3 bases: TGTGCCAGCTCAACCTTAGCGGATAACACCGGGGAGCTGTTTTTT. Encoded protein: CASSTLADNTGELFF.

The chain links TRBV7-9 to TRBJ2-1; D remains ambiguous. This CDR3 contains 13 residues. Germline V gene data show CDR1 as SEHNR and CDR2 as FQNEAQ (reference sequence). V dropped 1 base and J dropped 10 bases, with 11 bases sitting between them. The CDR3 region is CASSLGTQREQFF. For the CDR3, the DNA is TGTGCCAGCAGCTTAGGGACCCAGAGGGAGCAGTTCTTC.

The V call is TRBV27, the J call TRBJ1-2; a possible D gene is TRBD1 (6 bases). Between the trimmed V and J ends, which lost 5 bases and 4 bases, there was a span of 11 bases. The germline V gene has CDR1 MNHEY and CDR2 SMNVEV (reference sequence). This CDR3 is built from 13 residues. CDR3 DNA: TGTGCCAGCAGTCTCACAGGGCGCTATGGCTACACCTTC. Amino acids: CASSLTGRYGYTF.

The chain uses TRBV5-1 and TRBJ2-3; TRBD2 aligns across 10 bases. V dropped 3 bases and J dropped 5; count of bases not matched to a gene: 6. Germline V CDR1 and CDR2: SGHRS, YFSETQ. The CDR3 contains 15 residues. CDR3 sequence: CASSYPSGRGDTQYF. In nucleotides, the CDR3 is TGCGCCAGCAGCTACCCTAGCGGGAGAGGAGATACGCAGTATTTT. The variable domain in full, completed from reference TRBV5-1 and TRBJ2-3, reads KAGVTQTPRYLIKTRGQQVTLSCSPISGHRSVSWYQQTPGQGLQFLFEYFSETQRNKGNFPGRFSGRQFSNSRSEMNVSTLELGDSALYLCASSYPSGRGDTQYFGPGTRLTVL.

The chain couples TRBV28 to TRBJ2-3; 10 bases align to TRBD2. There are 14 residues in the CDR3. V was clipped by 5 bases and J by 4 bases; unmatched bases: 3. Germline loops: CDR1 MDHEN, CDR2 SYDVKM. CDR3 DNA sequence: TGTGCCAGCAGTCTAGCGGGAGATTCAGATACGCAGTATTTT. Amino acids: CASSLAGDSDTQYF.

This chain joins TRBV28 and TRBJ1-2; 7 bases fit TRBD1. The CDR3 spans 14 residues. With 4 bases clipped from V and 8 bases from J, the junction kept 10 bases outside the gene matches. In germline, CDR1 is MDHEN, CDR2 SYDVKM. The CDR3 loop is CASSSTGSRGGYTF. CDR3 coding DNA: TGTGCCAGCAGTTCGACAGGGAGCAGAGGGGGCTACACCTTC.

The chain uses TRBV7-8 and TRBJ1-3; TRBD1 is a possible D gene (5 bases). CDR3 length equals 13 residues. Germline V gene sequence: CDR1 SGHVS, CDR2 FQNEAQ. The CDR3 DNA reads as TGTGGGACACTTCAGAGCTCTGGAAACACCATATATTTT. It specifies CGTLQSSGNTIYF.

The chain joins TRBV10-2 to TRBJ1-5, with 8 bases aligning to TRBD1. This CDR3 region has 15 residues. From germline, CDR1 is WSHSY and CDR2 SAAADI. Germline trimming cut 3 bases from V and 4 bases from J; bases unmatched to any gene: 5. The CDR3 sequence: CASSEAGGSNQPQHF. The CDR3 nucleotides read TGCGCCAGCAGTGAAGCAGGGGGCTCTAATCAGCCCCAGCATTTT.

The gene calls are TRBV18 and TRBJ1-3; no clear D. V was cut by 5 bases and J by 0 bases, with 11 bases left in between. The germline V gene encodes CDR1 KGHSH and CDR2 LQKENI. The CDR3 has 15 amino acids. The CDR3 coding sequence is TGTGCCAGCTCAAGAATGGGGAGCTCTGGAAACACCATATATTTT. As protein: CASSRMGSSGNTIYF.

This clone appeared once. The rearrangement links TRBV11-2 to TRBJ1-2, with D uncertain. The germline V gene encodes CDR1 SGHAT and CDR2 FQNNGV. V was shortened by 0 bases and J by 4 bases, with 9 bases between the two germline ends. The CDR3 contains 14 residues. The CDR3 sequence is CASSLEGWTYGYTF. CDR3 bases: TGTGCCAGCAGCTTAGAGGGGTGGACCTATGGCTACACCTTC.

This rearrangement joins TRBV28 to TRBJ2-1; TRBD2 agrees at 8 bases. The CDR3 consists of 17 residues. V was pared by 2 bases and J by 6 bases, with 12 bases of the junction left unmatched. Germline CDR1 is MDHEN and CDR2 is SYDVKM. CDR3 nucleotides: TGTGCCAGCAGTTTAATCAGGGCGGGAGGCCTTGGCAATGAGCAGTTCTTC. Its protein is CASSLIRAGGLGNEQFF.

The chain is built from TRBV7-3 and TRBJ2-1, with D perhaps TRBD2 (6 bases). The CDR3 covers 15 residues. Between the trimmed V and J ends, which lost 8 bases and 4 bases, there was a span of 18 bases. Germline lookup yields CDR1 SGHTA and CDR2 FQGTGA. The CDR3 nucleotides are TGTGCCAGCGGAACAGGTTTGCGGGGATACAATGAGCAGTTCTTC. The encoded protein is CASGTGLRGYNEQFF. Drawing the rest from reference TRBV7-3 and TRBJ2-1, the complete variable domain is GAGVSQTPSNKVTEKGKYVELRCDPISGHTALYWYRQSLGQGPEFLIYFQGTGAADDSGLPNDRFFAVRPEGSVSTLKIQRTERGDSAVYLCASGTGLRGYNEQFFGPGTRLTVL.

This rearrangement joins TRBV4-2 to TRBJ1-1; D may be TRBD1 (5 bases). Germline CDR1 LGHNA, CDR2 YNFKEQ. The CDR3 spans 14 residues. Trimming stripped 4 bases from V and 4 bases from J, with 13 bases between. The CDR3 region is CASSREGRGTEAFF. DNA for the CDR3: TGTGCCAGCAGCCGAGAAGGTAGGGGCACTGAAGCTTTCTTT.

The rearrangement links TRBV18 to TRBJ2-7; 8 bases match TRBD1. This CDR3 spans 15 amino acids. Germline trimming cut 6 bases from V and 4 bases from J; bases unmatched to any gene: 11. Germline V gene data show CDR1 as KGHSH and CDR2 as LQKENI. The CDR3 DNA reads as TGTGCCAGCTCGACAGGACAGGGAAGTAGTTACGAGCAGTACTTC. Translating gives CASSTGQGSSYEQYF. Full variable domain (rest looked up from reference TRBV18 and TRBJ2-7): NAGVMQNPRHLVRRRGQEARLRCSPMKGHSHVYWYRQLPEEGLKFMVYLQKENIIDESGMPKERFSAEFPKEGPSILRIQQVVRGDSAAYFCASSTGQGSSYEQYFGPGTRLTVT.